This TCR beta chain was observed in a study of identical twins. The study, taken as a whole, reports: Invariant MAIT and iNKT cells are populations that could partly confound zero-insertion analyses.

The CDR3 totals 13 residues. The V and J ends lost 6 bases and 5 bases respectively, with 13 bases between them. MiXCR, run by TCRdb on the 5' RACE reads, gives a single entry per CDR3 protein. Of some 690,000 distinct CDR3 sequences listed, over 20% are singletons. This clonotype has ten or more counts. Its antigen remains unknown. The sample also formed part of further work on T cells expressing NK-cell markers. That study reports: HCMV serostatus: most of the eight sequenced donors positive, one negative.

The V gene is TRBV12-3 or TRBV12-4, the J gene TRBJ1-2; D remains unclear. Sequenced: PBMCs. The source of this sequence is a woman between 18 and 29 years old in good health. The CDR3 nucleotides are TGTGCCAGCAGACCGGACCAAGGATATGGCTACACCTTC. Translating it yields CASRPDQGYGYTF.